This T cell receptor (beta chain) was recorded in a study of Ad26.COV2.S vaccination and SARS-CoV-2 variants. Study background: Participants got Ad26.COV2.S intramuscularly, once or twice 56 days apart. General study results and limits: CD8+ and CD4+ T cells specific for spike reportedly responded with substantial breadth after vaccination.

The sample holds a few counts of this clone. The antigen is not known. V was trimmed by 0 bases and J by 7 bases, leaving 15 bases between them. This CDR3 has 16 residues. The germline gives CDR1 MNHEY, CDR2 SVGAGI. Clones were read by immunoSEQ multiplex PCR, and TCRdb kept only the in-frame ones, dropping some. Among 350,000 to 450,000 clones listed, more than 75% were seen once. Treatment described: approximately 18 received Ad26.COV2.S at low or high dose, single or two shots; a few received placebo; per-sample allocation not given. Collection of the samples took place on day 63 after the first injection of vaccine or placebo. An adult aged 18-55 years in Boston served as the donor.

This TCR was recovered from a person between 18 and 65 years old who received the Ad26.COV2.S COVID-19 vaccine or a placebo. The sample consisted of peripheral blood, taken in a trial of Ad26.COV2.S vaccine versus placebo. The chain is built from TRBV6-5 and TRBJ1-4; D gene ambiguous. CDR3 nucleotide sequence: TGTGCCAGCAGTTACTCAGGCGATAGCCGGACTGAAAAACTGTTTTTT. Amino acids: CASSYSGDSRTEKLFF.